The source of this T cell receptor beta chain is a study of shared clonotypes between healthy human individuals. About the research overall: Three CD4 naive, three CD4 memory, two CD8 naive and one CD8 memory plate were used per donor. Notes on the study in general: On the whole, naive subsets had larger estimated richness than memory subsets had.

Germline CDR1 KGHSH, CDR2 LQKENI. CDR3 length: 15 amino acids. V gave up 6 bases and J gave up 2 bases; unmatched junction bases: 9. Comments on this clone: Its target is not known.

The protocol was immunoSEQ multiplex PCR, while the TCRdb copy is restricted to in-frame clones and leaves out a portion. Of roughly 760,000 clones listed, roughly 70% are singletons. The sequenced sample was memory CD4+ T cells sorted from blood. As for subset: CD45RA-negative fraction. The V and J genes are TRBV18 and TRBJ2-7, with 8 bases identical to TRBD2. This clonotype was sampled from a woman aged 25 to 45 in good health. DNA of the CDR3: TGTGCCAGCTCCTTTAGTAGCGGGACCACCTACGAGCAGTACTTC. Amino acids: CASSFSSGTTYEQYF.